This record looks at one T cell receptor beta chain sequence and its context. Its antigen remains unknown. The data were obtained in a study of cytomegalovirus exposure and HLA in healthy donors. Study findings and constraints: The study listed 164 cytomegalovirus-associated TCR beta chains.

The CDR3 consists of 14 residues. The germline CDR1 and CDR2 sequences are SGHDT and YYEEEE. Trimming at V came to 8 bases and at J to 4 bases, leaving 10 bases not matched to a gene. Profiling relied on immunoSEQ multiplex PCR, and the TCRdb table lists in-frame clones only, not all of them. The table records some 250,000 clones, around 87% of them present only once. This chain uses TRBV5-6 with TRBJ1-1; 8 nucleotides match TRBD1. The sample taken for sequencing was PBMCs. The sequence derives from a woman in her twenties or thirties in good health and CMV-seropositive. The CDR3 DNA reads as TGTGCCAGTACAAAAACAGGGGGAGGCACTGAAGCTTTCTTT. This translates into CASTKTGGGTEAFF. Together with reference TRBV5-6 and TRBJ1-1, the CDR3 gives the full variable domain: DAGVTQSPTHLIKTRGQQVTLRCSPKSGHDTVSWYQQALGQGPQFIFQYYEEEERQRGNFPDRFSGHQFPNYSSELNVNALLLGDSALYLCASTKTGGGTEAFFGQGTRLTVV.